This T cell receptor (beta chain) was captured by sequencing in a study of follicular helper T cells after annual influenza vaccination. Study-wide points: ICOS+CD38+ cTfh clonality change tracked circulating plasmablast frequency change.

TCRB sequencing was done at Survey resolution level. The data were produced by immunoSEQ multiplex PCR, yet TCRdb's version contains in-frame clones alone and is incomplete. The table has several thousand clones, roughly four fifths seen once; the top ten hold 0.77%. Time point described: 2015-2016 season, pre-vaccination. Before and after seasonal inactivated influenza vaccination, adults gave blood for sorting CD4 subsets for sequencing. Germline CDR1 reads SQVTM; CDR2 reads ANQGSEA. The CDR3 totals 13 residues. V lost 4 bases and J 2 bases, leaving 12 bases between the germline ends. With respect to this clone: What it binds is unknown.

This sequence originates from an adult who received the influenza vaccine. This sample comprised CXCR5- memory CD4+ T cells sorted from blood, obtained on the day of influenza vaccination. V gene TRBV29-1 combines with J gene TRBJ2-7, with unresolved D. The CDR3 is CSVVAGVTYEQYF. In DNA form, the CDR3 reads TGCAGCGTTGTAGCTGGAGTTACCTACGAGCAGTACTTC.